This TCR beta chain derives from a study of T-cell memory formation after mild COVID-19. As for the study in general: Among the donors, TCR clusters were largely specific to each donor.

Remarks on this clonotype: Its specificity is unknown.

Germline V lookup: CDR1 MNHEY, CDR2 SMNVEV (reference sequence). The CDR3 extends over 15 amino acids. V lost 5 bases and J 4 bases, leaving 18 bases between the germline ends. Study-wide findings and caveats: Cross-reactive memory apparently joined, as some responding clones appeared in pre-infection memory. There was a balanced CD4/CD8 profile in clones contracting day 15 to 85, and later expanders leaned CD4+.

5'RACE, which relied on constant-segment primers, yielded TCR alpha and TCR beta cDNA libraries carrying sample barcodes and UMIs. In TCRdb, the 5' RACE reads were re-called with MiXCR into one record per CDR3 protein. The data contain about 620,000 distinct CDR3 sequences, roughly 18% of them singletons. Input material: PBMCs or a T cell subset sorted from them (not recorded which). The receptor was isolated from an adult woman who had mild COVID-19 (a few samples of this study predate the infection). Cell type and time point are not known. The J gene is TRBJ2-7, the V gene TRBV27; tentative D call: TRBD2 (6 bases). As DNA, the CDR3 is TGTGCCAGCAGTGCGAAGGCCCGGGGAGGATACGAGCAGTACTTC. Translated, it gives CASSAKARGGYEQYF.